The 26 T cell receptor beta chains listed next were all sequenced from one sample in a study of CDR3 diversity in severe acne. TCRdb re-called the PCR reads with MiXCR, one entry per CDR3 protein. The repertoire holds over 85,000 distinct CDR3 sequences, 45% to 60% seen once, with around 12% in the top ten. Sequenced material: blood. These receptors all come from a male donor with acne.

As regards this clonotype: Given a much more abundant clone one base away, this may be a read error. The chain combines TRBV19 with TRBJ2-1; 8 positions match TRBD1. CDR1 and CDR2 from the germline V gene are LNHDA and SQIVND (reference sequence). J lost 0 bases, V lost 4 bases, and 2 bases had no gene match. CDR3 length: 15 residues. The CDR3 nucleotides read TGTGCCAGTAGTACAGGGGGCAGCTCCTACAATGAGCAGTTCTTC. It yields the protein CASSTGGSSYNEQFF.

The V and J genes are TRBV25-1 and TRBJ1-2; 11 bases are shared with TRBD1. From germline, CDR1 is MGHDK and CDR2 SYGVNS. V dropped 4 bases and J dropped 7; count of bases not matched to a gene: 2. This CDR3 is built from 13 residues. CDR3 residues: CASSGTGGSGYTF. For the CDR3, the DNA is TGTGCCAGCAGTGGGACAGGGGGCAGTGGCTACACCTTC.

About this clonotype itself: This could be a read error, since a much larger clone is one nucleotide away. The rearrangement joins TRBV6-5 to TRBJ1-6; D ambiguous. This CDR3 is 13 amino acids long. The germline CDR1 and CDR2 sequences are MNHEY and SVGAGI. Trimming took 8 bases from V and 4 from J, leaving 9 bases between them. The CDR3 here is CASGEVYNSPLHF. CDR3 coding DNA: TGTGCCAGCGGAGAGGTATATAATTCACCCCTCCACTTT.

This clonotype was seen many times. The V call is TRBV11-2, the J call TRBJ1-1; D not resolved. V was pared by 3 bases and J by 7 bases, with 9 bases between. The germline CDR1 and CDR2 sequences are SGHAT and FQNNGV. This CDR3 has 12 residues. The CDR3 loop is CASSLSASEAFF. The CDR3, as DNA: TGTGCCAGCAGCTTGTCCGCGAGTGAAGCTTTCTTT.

This clonotype has more than one count but fewer than ten. Relative to the germline gene, one junction end is altered; a read error may explain this. The chain uses TRBV11-2 and TRBJ2-5; TRBD1 agrees at 10 bases. The length of the CDR3 is 14 residues. Germline V gene data show CDR1 as SGHAT and CDR2 as FQNNGV. The CDR3 loop is CASSPGTGVETQYF. In DNA form, the CDR3 reads TGCGCCAGCAGCCCCGGGACAGGGGTAGAGACCCAGTACTTC.

This clonotype has at least ten counts. This chain links TRBV10-3 with TRBJ1-2, with D possibly being TRBD1 (5 bases). Looked up from germline, CDR1 is ENHRY and CDR2 is SYGVKD. The germline V and J ends were trimmed by 2 bases and 0 bases, with 10 bases remaining between them. The CDR3 length is 15 residues. The CDR3 bases are TGTGCCATCAGTGAGGGGGGTGCAGCTAACTATGGCTACACCTTC. This encodes CAISEGGAANYGYTF.

On this clonotype: This may be a read error, as it is one base from a much larger clone. The V call is TRBV11-3, the J call TRBJ2-7, with D unresolved. The V end was cut by 8 bases, the J end by 3 bases, with 14 bases between. Germline CDR1 and CDR2: SGHNT and YENEEA. This CDR3 comprises 13 residues. The CDR3 reads CASGPGRVYEQYF. The CDR3 nucleotides are TGTGCCAGCGGCCCAGGAAGGGTCTACGAGCAGTACTTC.

The chain joins TRBV7-9 to TRBJ1-2; 8 bases align to TRBD1. With 1 base clipped from V and 4 bases from J, the junction kept 11 bases outside the gene matches. CDR1 and CDR2 from the germline V gene are SEHNR and FQNEAQ (reference sequence). The CDR3 spans 17 residues. The CDR3 sequence is CASSLGDRILNGYGYTF. For the CDR3, the DNA is TGTGCCAGCAGCTTAGGGGACAGGATACTTAATGGCTATGGCTACACCTTC.

The table lists this clonotype with a few counts. The rearrangement joins TRBV5-4 to TRBJ2-3; 8 positions agree with TRBD2. This CDR3 is built from 18 residues. Germline V gene data show CDR1 as SGHNT and CDR2 as YYREEE (reference sequence). With V trimmed by 3 bases and J by 6 bases, 18 bases remained unmatched. This CDR3 reads CASSSYSGTRYSSDTQYF. The DNA of the CDR3 is TGTGCCAGCAGCTCCTACTCCGGGACTAGGTATAGTTCCGATACGCAGTATTTT.

The rearrangement links TRBV10-3 to TRBJ1-6; maybe TRBD1 (6 bases). V lost 10 bases to trimming and J lost 8 bases, with 15 bases between them. Looked up from germline, CDR1 is ENHRY and CDR2 is SYGVKD. This CDR3 is 13 amino acids long. CDR3 in DNA: TGTGCCACAACGGCGGGGGGCGATTCACCCCTCCACTTT. Amino acids: CATTAGGDSPLHF.

About this clonotype itself: One junction end disagrees with the germline gene, perhaps due to a read error. This chain uses TRBV7-8 with TRBJ1-1, with a possible D match to TRBD1 (5 bases). The CDR3 consists of 14 residues. Germline V gene sequence: CDR1 SGHVS, CDR2 FQNEAQ. The CDR3 DNA is TGTGCCAGCAGCTTAGATCCAGGGAACGCTGAAGCTTTCTTT. It codes for CASSLDPGNAEAFF.

The V call is TRBV28, the J call TRBJ2-5, with TRBD1 as a possible D gene (6 bases). This CDR3 contains 15 residues. Germline V gene data show CDR1 as MDHEN and CDR2 as SYDVKM. V lost 6 bases and J lost 5, with 19 bases in between. The CDR3 loop is CASRGSRGPGETQYF. In nucleotides, the CDR3 is TGTGCCAGCAGGGGTAGCAGGGGTCCGGGGGAGACCCAGTACTTC.

In regard to this clonotype: The junction differs from germline at one of its ends, possibly a read error. J is TRBJ1-2 and V is TRBV30; 7 bases map to TRBD1. From germline, CDR1 is GTSNPN and CDR2 SVGIG (reference sequence). The CDR3 is 15 residues long. CDR3 nucleotide sequence: TGTGTCTGGGAGATGTTGGGACAGCTCAACTATGGCTACACCTTC. Encoded protein: CVWEMLGQLNYGYTF.

This clonotype has just a few counts. This chain connects TRBV6-1 to TRBJ2-2; D uncertain. Germline V gene data show CDR1 as MNHNS and CDR2 as SASEGT. The V end lost 6 bases, the J end lost 0 bases, and 17 bases lay between the germline ends. The CDR3 runs 17 residues. The CDR3 DNA reads as TGTGCCAGCAGGGGTCAGGCATGGTACGCGAACACCGGGGAGCTGTTTTTT. Protein product: CASRGQAWYANTGELFF.

The chain employs TRBV7-6 and TRBJ2-5; 16 nucleotides agree with TRBD2. V was clipped by 4 bases and J by 3 bases; unmatched bases: 8. The CDR3 is made up of 18 amino acids. Germline assignment: CDR1 SGHVS and CDR2 FNYEAQ. CDR3 sequence reads: CASSSGTSGRAREETQYF. The CDR3 nucleotides read TGTGCCAGCAGCTCCGGGACTAGCGGGAGGGCCCGGGAAGAGACCCAGTACTTC.

To note about this clonotype: At one end the junction does not follow the germline gene, possibly because of a read error. The gene calls are TRBV25-1 and TRBJ2-6; D is perhaps TRBD1 (5 bases). Germline CDR1 MGHDK, CDR2 SYGVNS. The CDR3 runs to 16 residues. CDR3 sequence: CASSVGGPSGADVLTF. For the CDR3, the DNA is TGTGCCAGCAGCGTAGGTGGCCCATCTGGGGCCGACGTCCTGACTTTC.

The table lists this clonotype with a few counts. This chain connects TRBV25-1 to TRBJ1-5, with a possible D match to TRBD1 (6 bases). This CDR3 is built from 14 residues. The germline CDR1 and CDR2 sequences are MGHDK and SYGVNS. Trimming took 2 bases from V and 5 from J, leaving 10 bases between them. CDR3: CASSETGRDQPQHF. In nucleotides, the CDR3 is TGTGCCAGCAGTGAAACAGGGAGGGATCAGCCCCAGCATTTT.

The CDR3 reads CSATTGSNTEAFF. As DNA, the CDR3 is TGCAGTGCGACGACAGGGTCAAACACTGAAGCTTTCTTT. This chain joins TRBV29-1 and TRBJ1-1, with TRBD1 matching 7 bases. This CDR3 contains 13 residues. Germline CDR1 SQVTM, CDR2 ANQGSEA.

A word on this clonotype: This may stem from a read error, because a much larger clone lies one nucleotide away. The chain combines TRBV13 with TRBJ2-2, with D possibly being TRBD1 (6 bases). With 4 bases removed from V and 1 base from J, the gap between germline ends came to 7 bases. From germline, CDR1 is PRHDT and CDR2 FYEKMQ (reference sequence). The CDR3 runs to 14 residues. Here the CDR3 DNA reads TGTGCCAGCAGCTGGGGACAGAACACCGGGGAGCTGTTTTTT. Protein: CASSWGQNTGELFF. Full variable domain (outside the CDR3, taken from reference TRBV13 and TRBJ2-2): AAGVIQSPRHLIKEKRETATLKCYPIPRHDTVYWYQQGPGQDPQFLISFYEKMQSDKGSIPDRFSAQQFSDYHSELNMSSLELGDSALYFCASSWGQNTGELFFGEGSRLTVL.

This clonotype showed up many times. The CDR3 loop reads CASNQGVGVAFF. The CDR3 DNA follows: TGTGCCAGCAATCAGGGGGTAGGCGTAGCTTTCTTT. The rearrangement joins TRBV6-5 to TRBJ1-1; TRBD1 matches 7 bases. The germline V gene encodes CDR1 MNHEY and CDR2 SVGAGI. J lost 10 bases, V lost 7 bases, and 9 bases had no gene match. This CDR3 has 12 residues.

In regard to this clonotype: The CDR3 end shows no conserved phenylalanine or tryptophan, and so a read error is likely. No DNA is shown, since the ends of the CDR3 on it are uncertain; the CDR3 is the one TCRdb lists. This chain uses TRBV20-1 with TRBJ2-2; the table names TRBD1, a call not compared with the DNA. CDR1 and CDR2 from the germline V gene are DFQATT and SNEGSKA (reference sequence). With termini counted, the CDR3 has 9 amino acids. This CDR3 is CSAIQDRAG.

V usage is TRBV7-2 and J usage is TRBJ2-7; 9 nucleotides match TRBD2. The germline gives CDR1 SGHTA, CDR2 FQGNSA. V lost 5 bases, J lost 4 bases, and 12 bases stayed unmatched. The CDR3 contains 16 residues. The CDR3 bases are TGTGCCAGCAGCATCGCGCGGGAGGGCTTTTCGTACGAGCAGTACTTC. The encoded protein is CASSIAREGFSYEQYF.

This clonotype appeared a few times. This chain uses TRBV7-8 with TRBJ2-7; TRBD2 agrees at 7 bases. V lost 0 bases to trimming and J lost 4 bases; unmatched junction nucleotides: 6. This CDR3 has 15 amino acids. The V gene's germline CDR1 is SGHVS and CDR2 FQNEAQ. The CDR3 is CASSLAGGGGYEQYF. The CDR3 coding sequence is TGTGCCAGCAGCTTAGCGGGGGGGGGAGGGTACGAGCAGTACTTC.

This chain joins TRBV6-5 and TRBJ1-1; tentative D call: TRBD1 (5 bases). CDR1 is MNHEY, CDR2 SVGAGI, per germline. Trimming stripped 4 bases from V and 3 bases from J, with 12 bases between. CDR3 length equals 14 residues. The CDR3 loop is CASSSGTEDTEAFF. The CDR3 DNA reads as TGTGCCAGCAGTTCCGGGACCGAGGACACTGAAGCTTTCTTT.

This clonotype has only a few counts. The rearrangement links TRBV20-1 to TRBJ2-7; 7 bases line up with TRBD2. This CDR3 region has 11 residues. J gave up 6 bases and V 3 bases, and 2 bases lay outside the gene matches. Germline CDR1 DFQATT, CDR2 SNEGSKA (reference sequence). CDR3 bases: TGCAGTGCTAGGACGGGGGGCGAGCAGTACTTC. Translated: CSARTGGEQYF.

This clonotype was seen repeatedly, ten times or more. This chain connects TRBV29-1 to TRBJ2-2, with TRBD1 matching 9 bases. There are 15 residues in the CDR3. The germline V gene encodes CDR1 SQVTM and CDR2 ANQGSEA. The V and J ends lost 6 bases and 2 bases, in that order; junction bases with no gene match: 7. CDR3 sequence (DNA): TGCAGCGTGGGTCCGGGACAGGGTAACACCGGGGAGCTGTTTTTT. Translated: CSVGPGQGNTGELFF.